A selection of T cell receptor beta chains follows, all from one sample in a study of vaccination and CD4 T cells after COVID-19. These TCRs are of unknown antigen specificity. Each CDR3 protein gets one entry after TCRdb re-called the PCR reads with MiXCR. The profile shows under 15,000 distinct CDR3 sequences, about 61% of them singletons. The material sequenced was CD4+ T cells from blood, cultured in vitro, taken before SARS-CoV-2 vaccination. The receptors shown here come from a human donor who had recovered from COVID-19. Both conserved end residues are part of each CDR3. D genes are given only for firm matches. Clone size is given for some rows only: seen once, a few or many times, or a class if the clone is expanded.

abundance: .
d_gene: .
j_gene: TRBJ2-5
v_gene: TRBV6-5
CDR3nt: TGTGCCAGCAGTTACCCCCCCGACCGAGAGGGAGAGACCCAGTACTTC
CDR3aa: CASSYPPDREGETQYF

abundance: .
d_gene: .
j_gene: TRBJ1-5
v_gene: TRBV5-6
CDR3nt: TGTGCCAGCAGCTTGTGGGGGGCAGGCAATCAGCCCCAGCATTTT
CDR3aa: CASSLWGAGNQPQHF

abundance: .
d_gene: .
j_gene: TRBJ2-7
v_gene: TRBV7-8
CDR3nt: TGTGCCAGCAGCCCTAACTCCTACGAGCAGTACTTC
CDR3aa: CASSPNSYEQYF

abundance: .
d_gene: .
j_gene: TRBJ2-5
v_gene: TRBV7-2
CDR3nt: TGTGCCAGCAGGGGTAAAGCGGAACAAGAGACCCAGTACTTC
CDR3aa: CASRGKAEQETQYF

abundance: .
d_gene: TRBD2
j_gene: TRBJ2-5
v_gene: TRBV28
CDR3nt: TGTGCCAGCAGCAGAAGCGGGAGGGCCTTAGAGACCCAGTACTTC
CDR3aa: CASSRSGRALETQYF

abundance: .
d_gene: TRBD1
j_gene: TRBJ1-1
v_gene: TRBV28
CDR3nt: TGTGCCAGCATTCCCTTTACCGGGACAGGGGGCGTGAACACTGAAGCTTTCTTT
CDR3aa: CASIPFTGTGGVNTEAFF

abundance: few
d_gene: .
j_gene: TRBJ2-5
v_gene: TRBV9
CDR3nt: TGTGCCAGCAGCGTAGCGCAGCAAGAGACCCAGTACTTC
CDR3aa: CASSVAQQETQYF

abundance: .
d_gene: .
j_gene: TRBJ1-2
v_gene: TRBV28
CDR3nt: TGTGCCAGCAGCCTCGACGCGTGCATCTATGGCTACACCTTC
CDR3aa: CASSLDACIYGYTF

abundance: .
d_gene: TRBD1
j_gene: TRBJ1-2
v_gene: TRBV24-1
CDR3nt: TGTGCCACCAGGAGGGACAGCCGGAAGCACATTTATGGCTACACCTTC
CDR3aa: CATRRDSRKHIYGYTF

abundance: .
d_gene: .
j_gene: TRBJ2-3
v_gene: TRBV7-8
CDR3nt: TGTGCCAGCAGCTTATTTAGGGGGCTAGCGGAGAGCACAGATACGCAGTATTTT
CDR3aa: CASSLFRGLAESTDTQYF

abundance: .
d_gene: TRBD2
j_gene: TRBJ2-1
v_gene: TRBV11-2
CDR3nt: TGTGCCAGCAGCCCCACTAGCGGGACCAATGAGCAGTTCTTC
CDR3aa: CASSPTSGTNEQFF

abundance: few
d_gene: .
j_gene: TRBJ2-6
v_gene: TRBV15
CDR3nt: TGTGCCACCAGCAGTAGGAACCACAGGGCTGGGGCCAACGTCCTGACTTTC
CDR3aa: CATSSRNHRAGANVLTF

abundance: .
d_gene: .
j_gene: TRBJ1-5
v_gene: TRBV19
CDR3nt: TGTGCCACCAGGCGGGGTTTAGTGGGGTATCAGCCCCAGCATTTT
CDR3aa: CATRRGLVGYQPQHF

abundance: .
d_gene: TRBD2
j_gene: TRBJ2-5
v_gene: TRBV11-2
CDR3nt: TGTGCCAGCAGCTTAGGCGGGAGTCTAGGAGAGACCCAGTACTTC
CDR3aa: CASSLGGSLGETQYF

abundance: .
d_gene: .
j_gene: TRBJ1-4
v_gene: TRBV5-5
CDR3nt: TGTGCCAGCAGCTTGTACGGGGGGAGGGAAAAACTGTTTTTT
CDR3aa: CASSLYGGREKLFF

abundance: .
d_gene: .
j_gene: TRBJ1-6
v_gene: TRBV7-2
CDR3nt: TGTGCCAGCAGCTTCGCCCGACAGGCGAGCTCCTATAATTCACCCCTCCACTTT
CDR3aa: CASSFARQASSYNSPLHF

abundance: .
d_gene: TRBD1
j_gene: TRBJ1-1
v_gene: TRBV6-5
CDR3nt: TGTGCCAGCAGTTACGGGGACAGCTACACTGAAGCTTTCTTT
CDR3aa: CASSYGDSYTEAFF

abundance: .
d_gene: .
j_gene: TRBJ2-7
v_gene: TRBV10-1
CDR3nt: TGCGCCAGCAGTGCGAACGTCTGGGCTGAATCCTACGAGCAGTACTTC
CDR3aa: CASSANVWAESYEQYF

abundance: .
d_gene: .
j_gene: TRBJ1-5
v_gene: TRBV20-1
CDR3nt: TGCAGTGCAACGGACCCGTATAGCAATCAGCCCCAGCATTTT
CDR3aa: CSATDPYSNQPQHF

abundance: .
d_gene: .
j_gene: TRBJ2-5
v_gene: TRBV28
CDR3nt: TGTGCCAGCAGTGGCGAGGACAACTTCGAGACCCAGTACTTC
CDR3aa: CASSGEDNFETQYF

abundance: once
d_gene: .
j_gene: TRBJ1-3
v_gene: TRBV27
CDR3nt: TGTGCCAGCAGTGAAAGCTCTGGAAACACCATATATTTT
CDR3aa: CASSESSGNTIYF

abundance: .
d_gene: .
j_gene: TRBJ2-5
v_gene: TRBV6-2/TRBV6-3
CDR3nt: TGTGCCAGCAGTTACTGGGGGTCGGGAGTCGCCGCGGAGACCCAGTACTTC
CDR3aa: CASSYWGSGVAAETQYF

abundance: few
d_gene: TRBD1
j_gene: TRBJ1-2
v_gene: TRBV6-2/TRBV6-3
CDR3nt: TGTGCCAGCAGCCCCAGGGACAGGGACTCTCCAAGCTACACCTTC
CDR3aa: CASSPRDRDSPSYTF

abundance: once
d_gene: TRBD1
j_gene: TRBJ1-5
v_gene: TRBV28
CDR3nt: TGTGCCAGCAGTCCAAACAGGGGGCATCGTATCAATCAGCCCCAGCATTTT
CDR3aa: CASSPNRGHRINQPQHF

abundance: .
d_gene: TRBD2
j_gene: TRBJ2-7
v_gene: TRBV2
CDR3nt: TGTGCCAGCAGTGCTATGGGAGGACTAGCGGGAGGCGAGCAGTACTTC
CDR3aa: CASSAMGGLAGGEQYF

abundance: .
d_gene: TRBD2
j_gene: TRBJ2-7
v_gene: TRBV14
CDR3nt: TGTGCCAGCAGCCCTAGCGGGAGCGGATTGTACGAGCAGTACTTC
CDR3aa: CASSPSGSGLYEQYF

abundance: .
d_gene: .
j_gene: TRBJ1-5
v_gene: TRBV28
CDR3nt: TGTGCCAGCAGTCGTGGTGGAGGCAATCAGCCCCAGCATTTT
CDR3aa: CASSRGGGNQPQHF

abundance: .
d_gene: .
j_gene: TRBJ1-2
v_gene: TRBV28
CDR3nt: TGTGCCAGCAGTACGCCTACGGGCGGCTACACCTTC
CDR3aa: CASSTPTGGYTF

abundance: few
d_gene: TRBD1
j_gene: TRBJ2-2
v_gene: TRBV6-2/TRBV6-3
CDR3nt: TGTGCCAGCACCACAGGGGGCCGGAACACCGGGGAGCTGTTTTTT
CDR3aa: CASTTGGRNTGELFF

abundance: .
d_gene: TRBD2
j_gene: TRBJ2-7
v_gene: TRBV2
CDR3nt: TGTGCCAGCAGGAAACTAGCGGGAGGGGGCGAGCAGTACTTC
CDR3aa: CASRKLAGGGEQYF

abundance: once
d_gene: .
j_gene: TRBJ1-5
v_gene: TRBV20-1
CDR3nt: TGCAGTGCTGCAGGGTCTAGCAATCAGCCCCAGCATTTT
CDR3aa: CSAAGSSNQPQHF

abundance: .
d_gene: .
j_gene: TRBJ1-5
v_gene: TRBV7-9
CDR3nt: TGTGCCAGCAGCCGAGGGGCAGGGGCGGGACAGCCCCAGCATTTT
CDR3aa: CASSRGAGAGQPQHF

abundance: .
d_gene: .
j_gene: TRBJ2-1
v_gene: TRBV7-2
CDR3nt: TGTGCCAGCAGCTCGACTAGTTACAATGAGCAGTTCTTC
CDR3aa: CASSSTSYNEQFF

abundance: .
d_gene: TRBD1
j_gene: TRBJ2-5
v_gene: TRBV27
CDR3nt: TGTGCCAGCAGTTTCTTGGGACAGGGTGGAGAGACCCAGTACTTC
CDR3aa: CASSFLGQGGETQYF

abundance: .
d_gene: TRBD2
j_gene: TRBJ2-1
v_gene: TRBV9
CDR3nt: TGTGCCAGCAGCGCGGGTAGGACTAGCGGATCCAATGAGCAGTTCTTC
CDR3aa: CASSAGRTSGSNEQFF

abundance: .
d_gene: .
j_gene: TRBJ1-1
v_gene: TRBV6-1
CDR3nt: TGTGCCAGCTCGAGGGGAGAAGAAGCTTTCTTT
CDR3aa: CASSRGEEAFF

abundance: .
d_gene: .
j_gene: TRBJ1-3
v_gene: TRBV20-1
CDR3nt: TGCAGTGCTAGACCCATGAGAGAATTGGACACCATATATTTT
CDR3aa: CSARPMRELDTIYF

abundance: .
d_gene: .
j_gene: TRBJ1-5
v_gene: TRBV6-1
CDR3nt: TGTGCCAGCAGTGAACTTTCAGGGCAGCCCCAGCATTTT
CDR3aa: CASSELSGQPQHF

abundance: .
d_gene: .
j_gene: TRBJ1-1
v_gene: TRBV20-1
CDR3nt: TGCAGTGCTAGTAGGGGGTTTTACACTGAAGCTTTCTTT
CDR3aa: CSASRGFYTEAFF

abundance: .
d_gene: TRBD2
j_gene: TRBJ2-7
v_gene: TRBV6-1
CDR3nt: TGTGCCAGCAGCATACTAGCGGGAGACTACGAGCAGTACTTC
CDR3aa: CASSILAGDYEQYF